This T cell receptor beta chain stems from a study of T cells in localized non-small cell lung cancer. In this sample, this clone turned up a few times. Produced via immunoSEQ multiplex PCR; TCRdb's table is partial and in-frame only. The sample holds about 40,000 clones, 81% seen once. Germline V gene sequence: CDR1 SGHNT, CDR2 YENEEA. The CDR3 loop spans 15 amino acids. Trimming at V came to 3 bases and at J to 2 bases, leaving 4 bases not matched to a gene. The input for sequencing was peripheral blood mononuclear cells, taken before any cancer treatment. This chain connects TRBV11-3 to TRBJ2-7; TRBD1 matches at 10 bases. The TCR comes from a male donor older than 55 with stage II lung adenocarcinoma. CDR3 residues: CASSFEGTGAYEQYF. DNA of the CDR3: TGTGCCAGCAGCTTTGAAGGGACAGGGGCCTACGAGCAGTACTTC.